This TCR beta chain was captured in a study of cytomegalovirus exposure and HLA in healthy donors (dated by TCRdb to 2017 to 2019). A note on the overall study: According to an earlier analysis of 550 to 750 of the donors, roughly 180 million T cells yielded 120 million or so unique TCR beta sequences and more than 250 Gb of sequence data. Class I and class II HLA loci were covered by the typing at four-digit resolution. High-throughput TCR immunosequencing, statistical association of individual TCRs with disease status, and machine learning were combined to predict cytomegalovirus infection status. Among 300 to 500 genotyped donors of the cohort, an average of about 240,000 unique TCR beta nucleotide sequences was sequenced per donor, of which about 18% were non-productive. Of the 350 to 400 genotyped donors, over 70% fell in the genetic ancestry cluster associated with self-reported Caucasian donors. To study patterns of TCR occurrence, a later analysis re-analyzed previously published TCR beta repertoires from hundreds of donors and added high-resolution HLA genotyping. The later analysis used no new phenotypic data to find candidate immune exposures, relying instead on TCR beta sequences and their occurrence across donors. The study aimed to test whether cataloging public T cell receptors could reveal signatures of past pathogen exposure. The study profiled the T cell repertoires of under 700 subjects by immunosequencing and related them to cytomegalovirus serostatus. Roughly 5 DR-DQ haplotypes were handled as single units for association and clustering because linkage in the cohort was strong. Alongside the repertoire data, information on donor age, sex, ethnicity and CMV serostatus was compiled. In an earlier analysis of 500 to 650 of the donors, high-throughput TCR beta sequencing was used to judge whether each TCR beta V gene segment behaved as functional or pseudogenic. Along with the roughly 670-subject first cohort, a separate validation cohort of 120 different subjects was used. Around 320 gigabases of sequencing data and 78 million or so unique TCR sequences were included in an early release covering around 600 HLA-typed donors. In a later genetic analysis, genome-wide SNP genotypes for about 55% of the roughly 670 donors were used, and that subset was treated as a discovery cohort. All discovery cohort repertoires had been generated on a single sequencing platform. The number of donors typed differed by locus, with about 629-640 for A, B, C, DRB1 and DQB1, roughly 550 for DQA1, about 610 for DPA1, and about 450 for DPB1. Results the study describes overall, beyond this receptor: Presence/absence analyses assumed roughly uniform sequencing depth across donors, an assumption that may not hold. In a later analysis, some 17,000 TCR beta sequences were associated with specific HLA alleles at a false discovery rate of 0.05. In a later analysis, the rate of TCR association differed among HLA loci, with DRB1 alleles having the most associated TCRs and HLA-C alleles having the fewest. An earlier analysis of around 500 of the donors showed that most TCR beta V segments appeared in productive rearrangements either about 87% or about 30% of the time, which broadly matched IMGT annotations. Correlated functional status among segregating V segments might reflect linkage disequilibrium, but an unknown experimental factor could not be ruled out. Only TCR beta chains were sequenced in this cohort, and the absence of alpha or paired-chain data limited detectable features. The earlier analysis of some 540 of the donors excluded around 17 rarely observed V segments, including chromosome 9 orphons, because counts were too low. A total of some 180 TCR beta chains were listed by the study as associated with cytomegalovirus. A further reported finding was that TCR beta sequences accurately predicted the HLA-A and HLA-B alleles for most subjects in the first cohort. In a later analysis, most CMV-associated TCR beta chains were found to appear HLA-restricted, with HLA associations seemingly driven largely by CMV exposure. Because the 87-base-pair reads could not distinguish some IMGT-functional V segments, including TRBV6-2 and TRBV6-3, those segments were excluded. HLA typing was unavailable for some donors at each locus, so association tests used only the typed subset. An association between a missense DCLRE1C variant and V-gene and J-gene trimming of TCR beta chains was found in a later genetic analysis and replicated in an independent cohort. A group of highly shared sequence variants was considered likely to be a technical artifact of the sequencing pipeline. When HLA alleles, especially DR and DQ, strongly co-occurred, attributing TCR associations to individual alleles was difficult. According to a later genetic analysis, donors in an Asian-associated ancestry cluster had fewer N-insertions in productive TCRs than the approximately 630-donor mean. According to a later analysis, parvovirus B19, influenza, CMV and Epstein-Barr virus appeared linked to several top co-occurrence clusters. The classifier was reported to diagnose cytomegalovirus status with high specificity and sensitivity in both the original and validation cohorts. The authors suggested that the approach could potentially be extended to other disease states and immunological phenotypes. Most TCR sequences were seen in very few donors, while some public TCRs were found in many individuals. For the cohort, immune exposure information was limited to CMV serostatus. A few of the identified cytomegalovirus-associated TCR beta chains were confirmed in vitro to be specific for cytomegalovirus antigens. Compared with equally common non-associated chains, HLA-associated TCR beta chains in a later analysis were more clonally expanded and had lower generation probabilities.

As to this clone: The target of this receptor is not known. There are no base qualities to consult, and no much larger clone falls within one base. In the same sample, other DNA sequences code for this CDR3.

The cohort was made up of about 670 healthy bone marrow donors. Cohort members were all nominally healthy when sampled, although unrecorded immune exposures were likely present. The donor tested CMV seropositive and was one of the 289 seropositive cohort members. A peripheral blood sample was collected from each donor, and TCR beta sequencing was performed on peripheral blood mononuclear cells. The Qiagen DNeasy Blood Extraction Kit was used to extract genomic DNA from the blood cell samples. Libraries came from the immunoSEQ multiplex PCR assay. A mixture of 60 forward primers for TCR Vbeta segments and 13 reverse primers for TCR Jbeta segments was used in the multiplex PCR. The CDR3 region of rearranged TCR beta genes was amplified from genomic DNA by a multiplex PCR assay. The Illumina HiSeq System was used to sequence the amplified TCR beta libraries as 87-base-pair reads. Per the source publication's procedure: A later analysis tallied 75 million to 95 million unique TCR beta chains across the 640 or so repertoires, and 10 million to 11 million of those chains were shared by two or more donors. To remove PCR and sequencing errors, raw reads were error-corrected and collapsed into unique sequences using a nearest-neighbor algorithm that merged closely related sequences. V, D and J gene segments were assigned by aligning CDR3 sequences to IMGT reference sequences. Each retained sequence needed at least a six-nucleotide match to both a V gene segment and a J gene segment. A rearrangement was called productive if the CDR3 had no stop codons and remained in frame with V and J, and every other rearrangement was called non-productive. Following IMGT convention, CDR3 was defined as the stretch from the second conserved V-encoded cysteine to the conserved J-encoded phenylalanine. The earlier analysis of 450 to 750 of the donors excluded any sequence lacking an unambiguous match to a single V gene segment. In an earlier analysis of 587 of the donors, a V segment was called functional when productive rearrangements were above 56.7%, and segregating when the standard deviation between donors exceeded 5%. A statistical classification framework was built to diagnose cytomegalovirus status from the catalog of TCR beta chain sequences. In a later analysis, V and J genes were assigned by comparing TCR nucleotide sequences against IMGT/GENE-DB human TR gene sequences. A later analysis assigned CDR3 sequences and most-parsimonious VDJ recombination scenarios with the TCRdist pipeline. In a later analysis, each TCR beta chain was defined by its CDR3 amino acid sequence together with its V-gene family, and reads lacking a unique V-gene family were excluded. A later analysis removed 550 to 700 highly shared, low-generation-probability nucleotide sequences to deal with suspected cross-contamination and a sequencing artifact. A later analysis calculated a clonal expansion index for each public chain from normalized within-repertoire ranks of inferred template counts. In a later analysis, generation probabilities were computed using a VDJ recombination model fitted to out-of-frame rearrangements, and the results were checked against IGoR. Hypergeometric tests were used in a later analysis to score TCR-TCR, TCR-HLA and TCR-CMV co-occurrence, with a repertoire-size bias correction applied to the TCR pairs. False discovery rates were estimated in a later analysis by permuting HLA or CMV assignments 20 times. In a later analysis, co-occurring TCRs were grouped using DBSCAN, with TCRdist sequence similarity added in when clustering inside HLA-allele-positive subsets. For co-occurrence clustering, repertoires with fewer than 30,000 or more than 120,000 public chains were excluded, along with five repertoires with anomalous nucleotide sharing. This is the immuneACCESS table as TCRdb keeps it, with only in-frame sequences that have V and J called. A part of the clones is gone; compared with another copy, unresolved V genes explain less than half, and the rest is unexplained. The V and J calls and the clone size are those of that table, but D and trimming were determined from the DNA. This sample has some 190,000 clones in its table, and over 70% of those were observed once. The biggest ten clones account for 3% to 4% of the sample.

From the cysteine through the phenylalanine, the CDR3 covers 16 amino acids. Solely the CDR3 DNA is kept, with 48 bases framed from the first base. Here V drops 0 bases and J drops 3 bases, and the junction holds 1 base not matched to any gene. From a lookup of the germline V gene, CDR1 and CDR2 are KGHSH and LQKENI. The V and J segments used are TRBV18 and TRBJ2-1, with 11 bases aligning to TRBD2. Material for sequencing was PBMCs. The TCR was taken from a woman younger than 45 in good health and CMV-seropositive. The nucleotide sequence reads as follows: TGTGCCAGCTCACCACCTACTAGCGGGAGCTACAATGAGCAGTTCTTC. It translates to CASSPPTSGSYNEQFF.